The 26 T cell receptor beta chains below all came from one sample that was sequenced in a study of control samples from healthy donors and cancer patients. Assay used: immunoSEQ multiplex PCR; TCRdb lists only in-frame clones, some missing. Here the sample spans about 82,000 clones, roughly 93% being singletons. The material sequenced was blood. The receptor source for this set is a woman between 18 and 29 years old in good health.

The chain carries TRBV28 and TRBJ2-5; D might be TRBD1 or TRBD2, each matching 5 bases. The length of the CDR3 is 17 residues. Germline CDR1 reads MDHEN; CDR2 reads SYDVKM. V lost 5 bases, J lost 0 bases, and 19 bases lay in between. Here the CDR3 reads CASSPQLGAAHQETQYF. Here the CDR3 DNA reads TGTGCCAGCAGTCCCCAACTCGGGGCGGCTCACCAAGAGACCCAGTACTTC.

The chain joins TRBV27 to TRBJ2-7; D might be TRBD1 (6 bases). Germline V gene sequence: CDR1 MNHEY, CDR2 SMNVEV (reference sequence). Deletions cut 4 bases from V and 4 bases from J, with 11 bases between. This CDR3 region has 13 residues. The CDR3 DNA follows: TGTGCCAGCAGTTCCGGGACAATTTACGAGCAGTACTTC. This codes for CASSSGTIYEQYF.

This clone appeared a single time. The chain links TRBV7-3 to TRBJ1-1; D is uncertain. This CDR3 is built from 13 residues. The ends were cut back, 1 base at V and 1 base at J, with 4 bases in the middle. Germline V gives CDR1 SGHTA, CDR2 FQGTGA. CDR3 residues: CASSLRTNTEAFF. DNA of the CDR3: TGTGCCAGCAGCTTAAGAACGAACACTGAAGCTTTCTTT.

The chain uses TRBV3-1 (or the pseudogene TRBV3-2) and TRBJ2-7, with 10 nucleotides matching TRBD2. From germline, CDR1 is LGHDT and CDR2 YNNKEL (reference sequence). V lost 2 bases and J lost 4; bases outside the gene matches: 11. This CDR3 has 17 amino acids. The CDR3 coding sequence is TGTGCCAGCAGCCAATATGGGGGTCTAGCGGGAGTGTACGAGCAGTACTTC. This translates into CASSQYGGLAGVYEQYF.

CDR3 protein: CASSLKGLDGYTF. DNA of the CDR3: TGTGCCAGCAGCTTAAAGGGGTTAGATGGCTACACCTTC. The V gene is TRBV7-9, the J gene TRBJ1-2; D possibly corresponds to TRBD1 (5 bases). The CDR3 spans 13 residues. CDR1 and CDR2 from the germline V gene are SEHNR and FQNEAQ (reference sequence). Between the trimmed V and J ends, which lost 2 bases and 6 bases, there was a span of 10 bases.

CDR3 in DNA: TGTGCCAGCAGTTACTCGACAGGTCAACAGGTCTACGAGCAGTACTTC. Protein product: CASSYSTGQQVYEQYF. The V gene is TRBV6-2 or TRBV6-3, the J gene TRBJ2-7; D is possibly TRBD1 (6 bases). Germline CDR1 MNHEY, CDR2 SVGEGT. Trimming stripped 0 bases from V and 3 bases from J, with 15 bases between. The CDR3 has 16 residues.

The chain is built from TRBV7-8 and TRBJ2-1; 15 bases fit TRBD2. In germline, CDR1 is SGHVS, CDR2 FQNEAQ. Trimming at V came to 5 bases and at J to 7 bases, leaving 12 bases not matched to a gene. The CDR3 is 18 residues long. The CDR3: CASSPGLAGGPGWNEQFF. The CDR3 DNA reads as TGTGCCAGCAGCCCCGGACTAGCGGGGGGGCCTGGATGGAATGAGCAGTTCTTC.

V usage is TRBV5-6 and J usage is TRBJ2-2; D gene uncertain. V dropped 2 bases and J dropped 3 bases, with 11 bases sitting between them. The germline CDR1 and CDR2 sequences are SGHDT and YYEEEE. The CDR3 spans 15 residues. The CDR3 region is CASSLTVRDTGELFF. The CDR3 DNA follows: TGTGCCAGCAGCTTAACAGTTAGGGACACCGGGGAGCTGTTTTTT.

The chain links TRBV6-5 to TRBJ2-1; D is perhaps TRBD1 (5 bases). V dropped 6 bases and J dropped 15 bases, with 21 bases sitting between them. Germline V gene data show CDR1 as MNHEY and CDR2 as SVGAGI. The CDR3 runs to 13 residues. This CDR3 reads CASSPNDASTGFF. CDR3 bases: TGTGCCAGCAGCCCCAATGACGCATCTACAGGGTTCTTC.

The gene calls are TRBV28 and TRBJ1-2, with D maybe TRBD1 (5 bases). This CDR3 is 16 amino acids long. Trimming cost V 3 bases and J 3 bases, with 17 bases left between them. CDR1 is MDHEN and CDR2 is SYDVKM in the germline V gene. The CDR3 DNA sequence: TGTGCCAGCAGTTTTTGGGGGGAAGGACGGGACTATGGCTACACCTTC. Its protein product is CASSFWGEGRDYGYTF.

This clone was seen once. This chain links TRBV5-4 with TRBJ1-1; TRBD1 is a possible D gene (5 bases). In germline, CDR1 is SGHNT, CDR2 YYREEE (reference sequence). Trimming removed 3 bases at V and 2 bases at J, with 11 bases between. The CDR3 extends over 14 amino acids. CDR3 loop: CASSYFWDNTEAFF. CDR3 nucleotides: TGTGCCAGCAGCTACTTTTGGGACAACACTGAAGCTTTCTTT.

The gene calls are TRBV2 and TRBJ2-1, with TRBD2 matching over 9 bases. In germline, CDR1 is SNHLY, CDR2 FYNNEI. This CDR3 spans 14 amino acids. After removal of 5 bases from V and 5 bases from J, the junction contained 4 bases not matched to a gene. Written as DNA, the CDR3 is TGTGCCAGCAGTACGACTAGCGGTAACAATGAGCAGTTCTTC. It translates to CASSTTSGNNEQFF.

The gene calls are TRBV4-2 and TRBJ2-7; 11 bases agree with TRBD2. Germline values: CDR1 LGHNA, CDR2 YNFKEQ. The CDR3 totals 16 residues. J lost 3 bases, V lost 1 base, and 5 bases had no gene match. For the CDR3, the DNA is TGTGCCAGCAGCCAAGCTACTAGCGGGAGATTCTACGAGCAGTACTTC. It encodes CASSQATSGRFYEQYF.

In this sample, this clone turned up once. The chain links TRBV19 to TRBJ1-1; D is unresolved. The V and J ends lost 0 bases and 1 base respectively, with 6 bases between them. CDR1 and CDR2 (germline): LNHDA, SQIVND (reference sequence). This CDR3 region has 14 residues. The chain's CDR3 is CASSIDSWNTEAFF. CDR3 nucleotide sequence: TGTGCCAGTAGTATAGACAGCTGGAACACTGAAGCTTTCTTT.

The rearrangement links TRBV6-5 to TRBJ1-5; 7 bases align to TRBD1. The ends lost 11 bases at V and 4 bases at J; junction bases unmatched: 14. The CDR3 runs 15 residues. CDR1 and CDR2 (germline): MNHEY, SVGAGI. The DNA of the CDR3 is TGTGCCTGCAATCTTGGACAGGCATTAAATCAGCCCCAGCATTTT. It yields the protein CACNLGQALNQPQHF.

The chain has TRBV19 and TRBJ2-3, with 8 bases fitting TRBD2. The CDR3 has 18 residues. Germline V gene lookup returns CDR1 LNHDA and CDR2 SQIVND (reference sequence). The J segment lost 3 bases and the V segment lost 7 bases, leaving 18 bases of the junction unmatched. The CDR3 DNA reads TGTGCCAGTACCCCACCCCCAGGAGTAGCGGGGAGTACAGATACGCAGTATTTT. This gives the protein CASTPPPGVAGSTDTQYF.

The V and J genes are TRBV4-3 and TRBJ1-6; 8 positions agree with TRBD1. The CDR3 is made up of 16 amino acids. Germline CDR1 reads LGHNA; CDR2 reads YSLEER. The junction had 7 bases not matched to a gene; V was cut back by 1 base and J by 8 bases. The CDR3 loop reads CASSQVGRGLDSPLHF. The CDR3 DNA is TGCGCCAGCAGCCAAGTCGGCAGGGGGCTTGATTCACCCCTCCACTTT.

The V and J genes are TRBV3-1 (or the pseudogene TRBV3-2) and TRBJ1-3; weak D call: TRBD1 (5 bases). V was cut by 2 bases and J by 4 bases, with 12 bases left in between. CDR3 length: 15 residues. Germline V gives CDR1 LGHDT, CDR2 YNNKEL (reference sequence). In DNA, the CDR3 is TGTGCCAGCAGCCAATCCCAGGGAGTCGGAAACACCATATATTTT. Translated, it gives CASSQSQGVGNTIYF.

This rearrangement joins TRBV28 to TRBJ1-1, with D possibly TRBD1 on 6 matching bases. V shed 0 bases and J shed 0 bases, with 11 bases lying between them. CDR1 is MDHEN and CDR2 is SYDVKM in the germline V gene. This CDR3 contains 16 residues. CDR3 protein: CASSLWRGGMNTEAFF. The CDR3 nucleotides read TGTGCCAGCAGTTTATGGAGGGGGGGGATGAACACTGAAGCTTTCTTT.

This clone was seen once. The chain employs TRBV3-1 (or the pseudogene TRBV3-2) and TRBJ2-1; D is unclear. The CDR3 contains 12 residues. V was shortened by 0 bases and J by 7 bases, with 4 bases between the two germline ends. Germline V gene data show CDR1 as LGHDT and CDR2 as YNNKEL (reference sequence). The CDR3 here is CASSQETNEQFF. In DNA, the CDR3 is TGTGCCAGCAGCCAAGAAACTAATGAGCAGTTCTTC.

This clone was seen a single time. The chain recombines TRBV2 with TRBJ1-1; TRBD1 matches 8 bases. This CDR3 contains 12 residues. The V gene's germline CDR1 is SNHLY and CDR2 FYNNEI. V was clipped by 3 bases and J by 10 bases; unmatched bases: 4. Written as DNA, the CDR3 is TGTGCCAGCAGTGAGGTGGACAGGGTAGCTTTCTTT. Protein sequence: CASSEVDRVAFF.

V is TRBV27 and J is TRBJ2-5; 8 nucleotides align to TRBD1. The CDR3 loop spans 14 amino acids. V trimming: 5 bases; J trimming: 5 bases; junction bases outside the gene matches: 7. The germline CDR1 and CDR2 sequences are MNHEY and SMNVEV (reference sequence). The chain's CDR3 is CASSTTGARETQYF. In nucleotides, the CDR3 is TGTGCCAGCAGTACGACAGGGGCCAGGGAGACCCAGTACTTC.

The chain uses TRBV9 and TRBJ2-7; D is uncertain. Germline lookup yields CDR1 SGDLS and CDR2 YYNGEE. Trimming left V 0 bases short and J 3 bases short, with 13 bases between. CDR3 size: 15 residues. The CDR3 reads CASSVASSEFYEQYF. CDR3 in DNA: TGTGCCAGCAGCGTAGCATCCAGCGAGTTCTACGAGCAGTACTTC.

The rearrangement joins TRBV7-7 to TRBJ2-1; TRBD2 agrees at 7 bases. V was pared by 0 bases and J by 10 bases, with 6 bases of the junction left unmatched. The V gene's germline CDR1 is SSHAT and CDR2 FNYEAQ (reference sequence). This CDR3 has 14 residues. The chain's CDR3 is CASSLALASKEQFF. The CDR3 DNA follows: TGTGCCAGCAGCTTAGCACTAGCGAGCAAAGAGCAGTTCTTC.

The chain carries TRBV2 and TRBJ1-1, with TRBD1 identical over 7 bases. V shed 4 bases, J shed 8 bases, and the junction held 13 bases outside the gene matches. Germline CDR1 reads SNHLY; CDR2 reads FYNNEI. The CDR3 extends over 15 amino acids. The CDR3 sequence is CASSAYRQGASEAFF. The CDR3 nucleotides are TGTGCCAGCAGTGCGTACCGACAGGGAGCCAGCGAAGCTTTCTTT.

The V call is TRBV19, the J call TRBJ1-4; 9 nucleotides agree with TRBD1. With 10 bases clipped from V and 5 bases from J, the junction kept 11 bases outside the gene matches. This CDR3 comprises 15 residues. Germline V lookup: CDR1 LNHDA, CDR2 SQIVND (reference sequence). CDR3 amino acids: CATKRDRAPNEKLFF. The CDR3 nucleotides are TGTGCCACTAAGCGGGACAGGGCCCCGAATGAAAAACTGTTTTTT.